This T cell receptor beta chain is drawn from a study of T cells in tuberculosis. Study details: CD1B tetramers identified T cells specific for mycobacterial lipid GMM.

The CDR3 has 12 amino acids. V was pared by 7 bases and J by 5 bases, with 11 bases between. The germline V gene has CDR1 MNHEY and CDR2 SVGAGI. Sequencing was performed with immunoSEQ multiplex PCR; in TCRdb, only in-frame clones are kept and a portion is missing. The sample has tens of thousands of clones, roughly 93% seen once; the top ten hold under 2.5%. Findings of the study overall: Some low-affinity tetramer-binding T cells may be absent from this sample.

After thawing and overnight rest, PBMC were stained with GMM-loaded CD1B tetramer, viability dye and anti-CD3 for sorting. The CD1B tetramers carried C32 glucose monomycolate purified from Rhodococcus equi. Tetramer-sorted PBMC had been CD14 monocyte-depleted before freezing. The sample holds one count of this clone. This receptor was obtained from an adult woman with latent tuberculosis. The specimen was CD1b-GMM tetramer-negative cells sorted from PBMCs. This chain joins TRBV6-5 and TRBJ2-5; D perhaps matches TRBD2 (6 bases). The CDR3 DNA sequence: TGTGCCAGCACCACGGGGGTGGAGACCCAGTACTTC. This encodes CASTTGVETQYF.